What follows describes a single T cell receptor beta chain. As yet, its antigen is unknown. These data belong to a study of vaccination effects on CD4 cells after COVID-19. Study-wide results and limits: Among infection- and vaccine-induced clones, marked clonal contraction occurred late after vaccination.

With the ViraFEST assay, the study expanded antigen-specific CD4+ T cells using viral peptide pools, then sequenced them. The culture ran for nine to eleven days, and then CD4+ T cells were isolated. Prior SARS-CoV-2 infection was absent in the vaccine recipients, as shown by negative nucleocapsid antibodies. Each well held 2 million to 2.5 million PBMC cultured with 8.5 to 10 ug/ml peptides and around 11 IU/ml IL-2. A half-medium replacement with IL-2 medium was carried out on days 3 and 7. V trimming: 4 bases; J trimming: 7 bases; junction bases outside the gene matches: 3. Germline CDR1 is SGHNT and CDR2 is YYREEE (reference sequence). This CDR3 has 14 residues. This table comes from immunoSEQ multiplex PCR, and its TCRdb copy is limited to in-frame clones, with some not included. The sample includes roughly 53,000 clones, just under 80% of them seen just once.

This chain links TRBV5-4 with TRBJ1-4; 11 bases map to TRBD1. This specimen was CD4+ T cells from PBMCs cultured with HCoV-OC43 spike peptides, taken before COVID-19 vaccination. Subset meaning: HCoV-OC43 spike overlapping peptide pool stimulation. This TCR was sampled from a human donor who received a COVID-19 vaccine. CDR3 amino acids: CASSPDRGREKLFF. CDR3 coding DNA: TGTGCCAGCAGCCCGGACAGGGGGCGTGAAAAACTGTTTTTT.